The rows below give T cell receptor beta chains drawn from one sample of a study of control samples from healthy donors and cancer patients. TCRdb keeps only in-frame clones here, not all; method: immunoSEQ multiplex PCR. The table lists 130,000 to 150,000 clones, more than 85% of them singletons, with approximately 2.9% in the top ten. Sequenced input: blood. The receptor set was obtained from a man aged 25 to 40 in good health. CDR3s include the opening cysteine and the closing phenylalanine or tryptophan. D genes are given only for firm matches. A row's size may be missing; if present it is once, few, many or a size class.

v_gene: TRBV27; j_gene: TRBJ1-5; len: 15; d_gene: TRBD1; abundance: .; CDR3aa: CASSLGDRGVQPQHF; CDR3nt: TGTGCCAGCAGTTTAGGGGACAGGGGGGTTCAGCCCCAGCATTTT
v_gene: TRBV3-1/TRBV3-2; j_gene: TRBJ1-6; len: 15; d_gene: .; abundance: .; CDR3aa: CASSQAGTRNSPLHF; CDR3nt: TGTGCCAGCAGCCAAGCAGGGACGAGGAATTCACCCCTCCACTTT
v_gene: TRBV29-1; j_gene: TRBJ2-3; len: 12; d_gene: .; abundance: .; CDR3aa: CSAGHLGDTQYF; CDR3nt: TGCAGCGCGGGACACCTGGGCGATACGCAGTATTTT
v_gene: TRBV10-3; j_gene: TRBJ2-7; len: 13; d_gene: .; abundance: .; CDR3aa: CAISESFNIEQYF; CDR3nt: TGTGCCATCAGTGAGTCGTTTAACATTGAGCAGTACTTC
v_gene: TRBV7-9; j_gene: TRBJ1-6; len: 14; d_gene: TRBD1; abundance: few; CDR3aa: CASSSTGSLEPLHF; CDR3nt: TGTGCCAGCAGCTCGACAGGGTCTTTAGAACCCCTCCACTTT
v_gene: TRBV28; j_gene: TRBJ2-7; len: 13; d_gene: .; abundance: .; CDR3aa: CASSLDPGYEQYF; CDR3nt: TGTGCCAGCAGTCTGGACCCCGGCTACGAGCAGTACTTC
v_gene: TRBV11-2; j_gene: TRBJ1-2; len: 15; d_gene: .; abundance: .; CDR3aa: CASSLVGRIKVGYTF; CDR3nt: TGTGCCAGCAGCTTAGTAGGCAGGATTAAAGTCGGCTACACCTTC
v_gene: TRBV20-1; j_gene: TRBJ1-5; len: 8; d_gene: .; abundance: .; CDR3aa: CSEEAVPF; CDR3nt: TGCAGTGAGGAGGCCGTTCCATTT
v_gene: TRBV10-2; j_gene: TRBJ1-1; len: 16; d_gene: TRBD1; abundance: once; CDR3aa: CASSGYRGLKNTEAFF; CDR3nt: TGCGCCAGCAGCGGTTACAGGGGTTTGAAGAACACTGAAGCTTTCTTT
v_gene: TRBV11-2; j_gene: TRBJ1-5; len: 14; d_gene: .; abundance: .; CDR3aa: CASSLARDNQPQHF; CDR3nt: TGTGCCAGCAGCTTAGCTCGGGACAATCAGCCCCAGCATTTT
v_gene: TRBV19; j_gene: TRBJ2-7; len: 14; d_gene: TRBD1; abundance: .; CDR3aa: CASSTGTGGYEQYF; CDR3nt: TGTGCCAGTAGTACCGGGACAGGGGGCTACGAGCAGTACTTC
v_gene: TRBV19; j_gene: TRBJ2-2; len: 16; d_gene: TRBD2; abundance: .; CDR3aa: CASSLLAGGRTGELFF; CDR3nt: TGTGCCAGTAGCCTACTAGCGGGGGGGCGCACCGGGGAGCTGTTTTTT
v_gene: TRBV5-6; j_gene: TRBJ2-7; len: 15; d_gene: .; abundance: .; CDR3aa: CASSPPSRFSYEQYF; CDR3nt: TGTGCCAGCAGTCCACCTAGCCGTTTCTCCTACGAGCAGTACTTC
v_gene: TRBV19; j_gene: TRBJ1-2; len: 14; d_gene: .; abundance: .; CDR3aa: CASSIFQGTYGYTF; CDR3nt: TGTGCCAGTAGTATATTCCAGGGAACCTATGGCTACACCTTC
v_gene: TRBV27; j_gene: TRBJ2-3; len: 14; d_gene: .; abundance: .; CDR3aa: CASSLSGTTDTQYF; CDR3nt: TGTGCCAGCAGTTTATCGGGTACCACAGATACGCAGTATTTT
v_gene: TRBV30; j_gene: TRBJ1-1; len: 14; d_gene: .; abundance: once; CDR3aa: CASRVLTMNTEAFF; CDR3nt: TGTGCCTCTAGGGTTTTGACCATGAACACTGAAGCTTTCTTT
v_gene: TRBV5-5; j_gene: TRBJ1-1; len: 12; d_gene: .; abundance: once; CDR3aa: CASSLSDTEAFF; CDR3nt: TGTGCCAGCAGCTTGAGCGACACTGAAGCTTTCTTT
v_gene: TRBV6-5; j_gene: TRBJ2-1; len: 16; d_gene: TRBD2; abundance: .; CDR3aa: CASSYSKLGGTTEQFF; CDR3nt: TGTGCCAGCAGTTACTCGAAGCTGGGCGGGACTACTGAGCAGTTCTTC